This T cell receptor beta chain was recovered during a study of blood T cell repertoires in COVID-19. Study information: COVID-19 samples, acute and convalescent, were from the United States, Italy and Spain. PBMCs, B-cell-depleted T cells, or T cells were the source of the cDNA or gDNA that made up the material.

The CDR3 contains 12 residues. Trimming at V came to 6 bases and at J to 7 bases, leaving 9 bases not matched to a gene. Germline CDR1 is SQVTM and CDR2 is ANQGSEA. Under the authors' procedure: For nucleated cells, counts were estimated from reference gene primer amplification. Here immunoSEQ multiplex PCR was the method, and the copy in TCRdb shows in-frame clones only, minus some. V, J and clone size derive from that table, while D and trimming were established from the DNA sequence. The repertoire holds about 64,000 clones, with roughly 76% as singletons. Sequencing was carried out using peripheral blood. The source is a human donor in a cohort sampled during active COVID-19. V and J are TRBV29-1 and TRBJ2-7; 7 bases agree with TRBD1. This CDR3 reads CSVGDRASEQYF. The CDR3 DNA sequence: TGCAGCGTGGGTGACAGGGCCTCTGAGCAGTACTTC.